This TCR beta chain came from a study of blood T cells in healthy people across ages. Study as a whole: For every two T cells, template switching captured about one barcoded beta molecule.

The donors, healthy Caucasians from Russia, were aged roughly 6 to 100. Many counts were recorded for this clonotype. What it binds is not known. CDR1 and CDR2 from the germline V gene are SQVTM and ANQGSEA. With 5 bases clipped from V and 5 bases from J, the junction kept 5 bases outside the gene matches. This CDR3 is 13 amino acids long. Study-wide points: The diversity estimates, figures obtained from one million T cells, were considered underestimates.

PCR was performed a second time for roughly 7 to 11 cycles using a sample-barcoded 5' primer and a J-beta primer mix. TCRdb itself ran the 5' RACE reads through MiXCR, one entry per CDR3 protein. The data show about 1.5 million distinct CDR3 sequences, approximately 40% seen once. The gene calls are TRBV29-1 and TRBJ2-1; the match to TRBD1 covers 8 bases. This sequence originates from a woman younger than 30 in good health. Material for sequencing was blood. In DNA, the CDR3 is TGCAGCGTTATGACAGGGGCGAACAATGAGCAGTTCTTC. The encoded protein is CSVMTGANNEQFF.